This T cell receptor beta chain comes out of a study of human T cells and chemical hapten exposure. Findings and limits, study-wide: Expanded TCRs made up significantly more big CDR3 similarity clusters than controls did.

V was pared by 4 bases and J by 6 bases, with 19 bases between. The CDR3 sequence is 16 residues long. Looked up from germline, CDR1 is LGHNA and CDR2 is YNFKEQ. Of note for this clonotype: What it binds is unknown.

Time point given: patch test 1, 2 weeks after DPC sensitization. Treatment denoted: therapeutic diphenylcyclopropenone sensitization with weekly scalp DPC. Each patch test followed a blood draw. In the study's own analysis: Samples contained a median of roughly 96,000 TCRs, with a range of about 23,224 to 700,000. MiXCR, applied by TCRdb to the RACE reads, yields one record per CDR3 protein. V and J calls and clone size were set by TCRdb, not the authors. In the table there are 340,000 or so distinct CDR3 sequences, roughly 6.9% of which are singletons. The receptor was isolated from a woman between 18 and 29 years old with alopecia areata. Some clones in this sample may be carry-over from other donors' samples. The chain links TRBV4-2 to TRBJ1-5; D is unclear. The sample was whole blood, taken in connection with sensitization to the hapten diphenylcyclopropenone (DPC). CDR3 nucleotide sequence: TGTGCCAGCAGCCCAAGCGTTATATTAGTCGTTCAGCCCCAGCATTTT. Translation gives CASSPSVILVVQPQHF.